Each of the 26 T cell receptor beta chains below was sequenced from the same sample in a study of T cells in tuberculosis. Using immunoSEQ multiplex PCR, the repertoire was profiled, and TCRdb retains in-frame clones only, with some absent. The data hold 25,000 to 35,000 clones, with roughly 90% observed a single time. Sample: PBMCs. These TCRs come from a donor between 10 and 35 years old with latent tuberculosis or without tuberculosis infection.

The chain employs TRBV5-1 and TRBJ1-2, with D possibly TRBD1 on 6 matching bases. The CDR3 consists of 14 residues. The V and J ends lost 2 bases and 6 bases respectively, with 14 bases between them. Per germline, CDR1 SGHRS and CDR2 YFSETQ. CDR3: CASSFFPGADGYTF. As DNA, the CDR3 is TGCGCCAGCAGCTTTTTTCCAGGGGCCGATGGCTACACCTTC.

This chain connects TRBV11-2 to TRBJ2-1; 8 nucleotides match TRBD2. V shed 1 base and J 9 bases; nucleotides not matched to a gene: 11. The length of the CDR3 is 16 residues. The V gene's germline CDR1 is SGHAT and CDR2 FQNNGV. Here the CDR3 reads CASSLGPTGGLREQFF. The CDR3 DNA is TGTGCCAGCAGCTTAGGACCAACGGGGGGGCTGCGTGAGCAGTTCTTC. The whole variable domain, filled in from reference TRBV11-2 and TRBJ2-1, reads EAGVAQSPRYKIIEKRQSVAFWCNPISGHATLYWYQQILGQGPKLLIQFQNNGVVDDSQLPKDRFSAERLKGVDSTLKIQPAKLEDSAVYLCASSLGPTGGLREQFFGPGTRLTVL.

The CDR3 bases are TGTGCCAGCAGCCTAGTCGGAGGGGGCGCACGAGAGACCCAGTACTTC. It specifies CASSLVGGGARETQYF. The chain is built from TRBV28 and TRBJ2-5, with a possible D match to TRBD1 (7 bases). CDR3 length: 16 residues. Trimming took off 6 bases at V and 4 bases at J, with 21 bases between the two ends. The germline gives CDR1 MDHEN, CDR2 SYDVKM.

This clone was seen just once. The chain is built from TRBV9 and TRBJ2-7; perhaps TRBD1 as D (6 bases). From germline, CDR1 is SGDLS and CDR2 YYNGEE. V lost 4 bases and J 2 bases, leaving 13 bases between the germline ends. The CDR3 is 14 amino acids. CDR3 region: CASSPWDIPYEQYF. The CDR3 coding sequence is TGTGCCAGCAGCCCTTGGGACATCCCCTACGAGCAGTACTTC.

This chain connects TRBV7-2 to TRBJ2-5; a possible D gene is TRBD2 (6 bases). The CDR3 is made up of 15 amino acids. V gave up 5 bases and J gave up 5 bases, with 18 bases separating them. CDR1 and CDR2 (germline): SGHTA, FQGNSA. CDR3 sequence reads: CASSQVAGLGETQYF. In nucleotides, the CDR3 is TGTGCCAGCAGCCAAGTGGCGGGGCTCGGGGAGACCCAGTACTTC.

This clone has a handful of counts. V usage is TRBV29-1 and J usage is TRBJ1-1, with a weak D call TRBD1 (6 bases). V dropped 6 bases and J dropped 1 base, with 12 bases sitting between them. This CDR3 is 13 amino acids long. CDR1 and CDR2 (germline): SQVTM, ANQGSEA. The CDR3 nucleotides are TGCAGCGTGGGGGACACCGAGAACACTGAAGCTTTCTTT. It translates to CSVGDTENTEAFF.

CDR3 DNA: TGTGCCAGCAGCTTCGGGGACAGACCCAACTATGGCTACACCTTC. The encoded protein is CASSFGDRPNYGYTF. The genes are TRBV28 and TRBJ1-2; 7 nucleotides agree with TRBD1. This CDR3 has 15 amino acids. Trimming at V came to 6 bases and at J to 2 bases, leaving 9 bases not matched to a gene. Germline V gives CDR1 MDHEN, CDR2 SYDVKM.

The V call is TRBV1, the J call TRBJ2-2; the tabulated D call, TRBD1, remains unverified against the DNA. TRBV1 is a pseudogene. This CDR3 is built from 15 residues. CDR3 sequence (DNA): TGCACCTCCTTCCCACAGGGGGTTAACACCGGGGAGCTGTTTTTT. Its protein product is CTSFPQGVNTGELFF.

This clone was observed once. The chain employs TRBV2 and TRBJ2-3; D possibly corresponds to TRBD1 (5 bases). The CDR3 extends over 14 amino acids. The V end was cut by 6 bases, the J end by 2 bases, with 12 bases between. The germline V gene encodes CDR1 SNHLY and CDR2 FYNNEI. The CDR3 is CASRAPGSTDTQYF. The CDR3 coding sequence is TGTGCCAGCAGGGCCCCAGGGTCCACAGATACGCAGTATTTT.

This chain joins TRBV6-6 and TRBJ1-2, with 9 bases identical to TRBD1. The CDR3 is 16 residues long. Trimming cost V 0 bases and J 1 base; bases outside gene matches: 3. The germline V gene has CDR1 MNHNY and CDR2 SVGAGI (reference sequence). CDR3 DNA: TGTGCCAGCAGTTACTCTTGGGACAGGGATAACTATGGCTACACCTTC. It yields the protein CASSYSWDRDNYGYTF.

This clone was counted a single time. This chain connects TRBV13 to TRBJ2-7; 10 positions agree with TRBD2. CDR1 is PRHDT, CDR2 FYEKMQ, per germline (reference sequence). The CDR3 runs 13 residues. V lost 7 bases and J lost 2; bases outside the gene matches: 2. CDR3 bases: TGTGCCAGCAAACTAGCGGGGACCTACGAGCAGTACTTC. It specifies CASKLAGTYEQYF.

The gene calls are TRBV7-2 and TRBJ1-1, with D uncertain. This CDR3 spans 8 amino acids. V gave up 8 bases and J gave up 12 bases, with 7 bases separating them. Germline lookup yields CDR1 SGHTA and CDR2 FQGNSA. The CDR3, as DNA: TGTGCCAGCCCCAAAACTTTCTTT. Translation gives CASPKTFF. The entire variable domain, with the rest obtained from reference TRBV7-2 and TRBJ1-1, is as follows: GAGVSQSPSNKVTEKGKDVELRCDPISGHTALYWYRQSLGQGLEFLIYFQGNSAPDKSGLPSDRFSAERTGGSVSTLTIQRTQQEDSAVYLCASPKTFFGQGTRLTVV.

V gene TRBV7-8 combines with J gene TRBJ2-7, with D possibly being TRBD2 (6 bases). V lost 5 bases and J lost 3, with 17 bases in between. The CDR3 consists of 15 residues. CDR1 and CDR2 (germline): SGHVS, FQNEAQ. CDR3 bases: TGTGCCAGCAGCCTACCTCCTCGCGGGGTCTACGAGCAGTACTTC. Residues: CASSLPPRGVYEQYF. The full variable domain, completed using reference TRBV7-8 and TRBJ2-7, is GAGVSQSPRYKVAKRGQDVALRCDPISGHVSLFWYQQALGQGPEFLTYFQNEAQLDKSGLPSDRFFAERPEGSVSTLKIQRTQQEDSAVYLCASSLPPRGVYEQYFGPGTRLTVT.

For this clone: Germline and junction disagree at one end, which may indicate a read error. The chain recombines TRBV4-3 with TRBJ1-2; 7 bases match TRBD1. The CDR3 is 14 residues long. Germline CDR1 reads LGHNA; CDR2 reads YSLEER. The DNA for the CDR3 is TGCGCCAGCAGCCACCTCCGGGACAGCTTACATCCTGAATTC. Encoded protein: CASSHLRDSLHPEF.

This clone was counted a single time. The rearrangement uses TRBV4-1 and TRBJ1-4; 7 bases match TRBD1. With V trimmed by 2 bases and J by 7 bases, 10 bases remained unmatched. Germline CDR1 and CDR2: MGHRA and YSYEKL. The CDR3 spans 16 residues. The CDR3 DNA is TGCGCCAGCAGCCAACCCCACAGGGGCCCCCTTGAAAAACTGTTTTTT. This codes for CASSQPHRGPLEKLFF.

The chain joins TRBV11-2 to TRBJ2-1; D is possibly TRBD2 (7 bases). Germline V gives CDR1 SGHAT, CDR2 FQNNGV. Trimming shortened V by 3 bases and J by 7 bases, and 16 bases separated the two germline ends. The CDR3 spans 15 residues. The DNA for the CDR3 is TGTGCCAGCAGCTTCGATCGGGGGGCCGCGAATGAGCAGTTCTTC. This encodes CASSFDRGAANEQFF.

J is TRBJ1-1 and V is TRBV5-6; maybe TRBD1 (6 bases). V lost 4 bases to trimming and J lost 10 bases, with 17 bases between them. The CDR3 length is 13 residues. The germline V gene encodes CDR1 SGHDT and CDR2 YYEEEE. CDR3: CASSGERPRGAFF. The CDR3 DNA follows: TGTGCCAGCAGCGGAGAACGCCCCAGGGGAGCTTTCTTT.

V is TRBV10-3 and J is TRBJ2-3, with TRBD2 identical over 10 bases. Germline CDR1 and CDR2: ENHRY and SYGVKD. Trimming cost V 4 bases and J 6 bases; bases outside gene matches: 7. There are 15 residues in the CDR3. CDR3 sequence reads: CAISAGLAAGDTQYF. CDR3 in DNA: TGTGCCATCAGTGCTGGACTAGCGGCGGGGGATACGCAGTATTTT.

The V and J genes are TRBV11-2 and TRBJ1-2; 7 bases map to TRBD1. The V and J ends lost 5 bases and 6 bases, in that order; junction bases with no gene match: 6. The CDR3 covers 13 residues. Germline V gene sequence: CDR1 SGHAT, CDR2 FQNNGV. In DNA, the CDR3 is TGTGCCAGCAGCCCTCAGACAGGGAATGGCTACACCTTC. Residues: CASSPQTGNGYTF.

The chain recombines TRBV5-4 with TRBJ1-1; unclear D gene. CDR1 and CDR2 (germline): SGHNT, YYREEE (reference sequence). This CDR3 spans 13 amino acids. V lost 7 bases and J 3 bases, leaving 13 bases between the germline ends. Here the CDR3 DNA reads TGTGCCAGCTCGAACTGGAGGGACACTGAAGCTTTCTTT. Its translation: CASSNWRDTEAFF.

This chain uses TRBV4-1 with TRBJ2-7; 9 bases line up with TRBD1. With V trimmed by 4 bases and J by 0 bases, 4 bases remained unmatched. This CDR3 comprises 15 residues. Looked up from germline, CDR1 is MGHRA and CDR2 is YSYEKL. The CDR3 region is CASSRRDRVSYEQYF. CDR3 DNA: TGCGCCAGCAGCCGACGGGACAGGGTCTCCTACGAGCAGTACTTC.

V usage is TRBV9 and J usage is TRBJ2-5, with no clear D. CDR1 is SGDLS and CDR2 is YYNGEE in the germline V gene. V gave up 3 bases and J gave up 5 bases, with 17 bases separating them. CDR3 length: 15 amino acids. This CDR3 reads CASSGPPSRQETQYF. The CDR3 region has the DNA TGTGCCAGCAGCGGGCCCCCGTCCCGCCAGGAGACCCAGTACTTC. The full variable domain, completed using reference TRBV9 and TRBJ2-5, is DSGVTQTPKHLITATGQRVTLRCSPRSGDLSVYWYQQSLDQGLQFLIQYYNGEERAKGNILERFSAQQFPDLHSELNLSSLELGDSALYFCASSGPPSRQETQYFGPGTRLLVL.

The CDR3 DNA reads as TGTGCCAGCAGTGAAGGCGGGTGGAACCTCTACGAGCAGTACTTC. Translated: CASSEGGWNLYEQYF. The chain employs TRBV6-1 and TRBJ2-7, with a weak D call TRBD2 (5 bases). Germline V gene lookup returns CDR1 MNHNS and CDR2 SASEGT. The V and J ends lost 1 base and 3 bases respectively, with 13 bases between them. The CDR3 is 15 amino acids.

The genes are TRBV19 and TRBJ2-7, with D maybe TRBD1 (6 bases). The CDR3 sequence is 14 residues long. Deletions cut 3 bases from V and 3 bases from J, with 12 bases between. Germline V CDR1 and CDR2: LNHDA, SQIVND (reference sequence). DNA of the CDR3: TGTGCCAGTAGTATTGGGGGCCTCGGCTACGAGCAGTACTTC. Protein product: CASSIGGLGYEQYF.

This clone was found once. The chain carries TRBV7-6 and TRBJ2-7, with 8 bases lining up with TRBD2. The V gene end was trimmed by 5 bases and the J gene end by 3 bases; junction bases not matched to a gene: 9. This CDR3 region has 15 residues. The germline gives CDR1 SGHVS, CDR2 FNYEAQ. In DNA form, the CDR3 reads TGTGCCAGCAGCCTAAGGGCTAGCGGGCTCTACGAGCAGTACTTC. It specifies CASSLRASGLYEQYF.

The chain recombines TRBV7-2 with TRBJ2-1, with D perhaps matching TRBD2 (6 bases). The CDR3 is 12 residues long. Germline V gene sequence: CDR1 SGHTA, CDR2 FQGNSA. V lost 1 base and J lost 10, with 8 bases in between. The DNA of the CDR3 is TGTGCCAGCAGCTTAGGGGACTGGGAGCAGTTCTTC. It codes for CASSLGDWEQFF.